This is a list of T cell receptor beta chains from one sample in a study of PD-1 blockade in classical Hodgkin lymphoma. Produced via immunoSEQ multiplex PCR; TCRdb's table is partial and in-frame only. The sample contains some 10,000 clones, approximately 90% of which appear only once. The sequencing sample was made of CD8+ T cells from blood. All receptors derive from a human donor with classical Hodgkin lymphoma. Each CDR3 is given with its conserved first and last residue. D genes are given only for firm matches. The size field is filled for only some rows; it gives once, few, many or a size class.

clone size,V gene,J gene,D gene,CDR3 protein,CDR3 DNA
once,TRBV12-5,TRBJ2-2,.,CASGLIGGRNTGELFF,TGTGCTAGTGGTTTGATCGGGGGGCGGAACACCGGGGAGCTGTTTTTT
once,TRBV4-3,TRBJ2-2,.,CASSQDRIAHTGELFF,TGCGCCAGCAGCCAAGATCGAATAGCGCACACCGGGGAGCTGTTTTTT
once,TRBV29-1,TRBJ1-2,TRBD1,CSAEDRAPLDYGYTF,TGCAGCGCGGAGGACAGGGCGCCCTTGGACTATGGCTACACCTTC
.,TRBV7-9,TRBJ1-1,.,CASSLTLTGTEAFF,TGTGCCAGCAGCCTCACCTTAACTGGCACTGAAGCTTTCTTT
.,TRBV19,TRBJ2-3,.,CASSWTVRFVDTQYF,TGTGCCAGTAGTTGGACAGTAAGATTTGTGGATACGCAGTATTTT
.,TRBV9,TRBJ2-1,.,CASSVGSSFGTVGNEQFF,TGTGCCAGCAGCGTGGGGAGCTCATTCGGAACAGTGGGGAATGAGCAGTTCTTC
.,TRBV6-5,TRBJ1-2,TRBD1,CASSYTGGYGYTF,TGTGCCAGCAGTTACACAGGGGGCTATGGCTACACCTTC
.,TRBV6-6,TRBJ2-3,TRBD2,CASSYLAGGTDTQYF,TGTGCCAGCAGTTACTTGGCGGGGGGGACAGATACGCAGTATTTT
.,TRBV9,TRBJ2-1,TRBD1,CASSVGTDDYNEQFF,TGTGCCAGCAGCGTCGGGACAGACGATTACAATGAGCAGTTCTTC
.,TRBV27,TRBJ1-5,TRBD1,CASGQGGQPQHF,TGTGCCAGCGGACAGGGAGGGCAGCCCCAGCATTTT
.,TRBV28,TRBJ2-5,TRBD1,CASRGGQDLAQYF,TGTGCCAGCAGAGGAGGACAGGACCTGGCCCAGTACTTC
.,TRBV6-1,TRBJ1-2,TRBD1,CASSGYSGGGSFYGYTF,TGTGCCAGCAGTGGTTATTCAGGGGGCGGCTCATTCTATGGCTACACCTTC
.,TRBV28,TRBJ1-5,.,CASSPPTIQPQHF,TGTGCCAGCAGCCCCCCGACAATTCAGCCCCAGCATTTT
.,TRBV5-6,TRBJ2-1,TRBD1,CASSFWDRGPEQFF,TGTGCCAGCAGCTTCTGGGACAGGGGGCCTGAGCAGTTCTTC
once,TRBV11-1,TRBJ1-1,.,CASSSLGGNTEAFF,TGTGCCAGCAGCTCCCTGGGTGGGAACACTGAAGCTTTCTTT
.,TRBV30,TRBJ1-4,TRBD1,CAWSARGRGEKLFF,TGTGCCTGGAGCGCCAGGGGGCGAGGGGAAAAACTGTTTTTT
few,TRBV19,TRBJ2-5,TRBD2,CASGERTSGDQETQYF,TGTGCCAGCGGAGAAAGGACTAGCGGGGACCAAGAGACCCAGTACTTC
.,TRBV2,TRBJ1-2,.,CASKQRGGGGNYGYTF,TGTGCCAGCAAGCAAAGGGGCGGCGGGGGTAACTATGGCTACACCTTC
.,TRBV11-2,TRBJ1-1,.,CASLPLEGLNTEAFF,TGTGCCAGCCTACCTCTGGAGGGACTGAACACTGAAGCTTTCTTT
.,TRBV27,TRBJ2-6,.,CANPGGDSGANVLTF,TGTGCCAACCCCGGGGGAGACTCTGGGGCCAACGTCCTGACTTTC
once,TRBV6-1,TRBJ2-3,TRBD2,CASSWTSGGTDTQYF,TGTGCCAGCAGTTGGACTAGCGGGGGGACAGATACGCAGTATTTT
.,TRBV28,TRBJ1-2,.,CASMGKRELDGYTF,TGTGCCAGCATGGGGAAAAGGGAATTGGATGGCTACACCTTC
.,TRBV2,TRBJ1-2,.,CASRASGDGYTF,TGTGCCAGCAGGGCGAGTGGAGATGGCTACACCTTC
.,TRBV2,TRBJ2-4,.,CASSRLLRTNKNIQYF,TGTGCCAGCAGCCGCCTTTTGCGGACTAACAAAAACATTCAGTACTTC
.,TRBV15,TRBJ2-1,.,CATSRVDRDPYNEQFF,TGTGCCACCAGCAGAGTGGACCGGGACCCCTACAATGAGCAGTTCTTC
.,TRBV19,TRBJ2-5,.,CASSIRRTDIYQETQYF,TGTGCCAGTAGTATAAGGAGGACAGACATCTACCAAGAGACCCAGTACTTC
.,TRBV28,TRBJ2-4,.,CASSPNGGENIQYF,TGTGCCAGCAGTCCAAACGGGGGAGAAAACATTCAGTACTTC
few,TRBV27,TRBJ1-5,.,CASIRRNRRYSNQPQHF,TGTGCCAGCATTCGGAGAAACCGAAGATATAGCAATCAGCCCCAGCATTTT
.,TRBV19,TRBJ2-1,.,CASSIGTAAYNEQFF,TGTGCCAGTAGTATCGGCACAGCCGCCTACAATGAGCAGTTCTTC
few,TRBV28,TRBJ1-6,.,CASTEPGADSPLHF,TGTGCCAGCACCGAGCCAGGGGCGGATTCACCCCTCCACTTT
.,TRBV5-4,TRBJ2-7,.,CASSLGQGSSYEQYF,TGTGCCAGCAGCTTGGGTCAGGGCAGCTCCTACGAGCAGTACTTC
.,TRBV4-3,TRBJ1-2,.,CASSQGLDTFYGYTF,TGCGCCAGCAGCCAAGGACTGGACACCTTCTATGGCTACACCTTC
.,TRBV9,TRBJ1-1,.,CASVGAQGNTEAFF,TGTGCCAGCGTGGGGGCGCAGGGGAACACTGAAGCTTTCTTT
.,TRBV27,TRBJ1-2,.,CASSSGGGAGYTF,TGTGCCAGCAGTTCCGGGGGGGGCGCGGGCTACACCTTC
.,TRBV10-2,TRBJ2-4,TRBD2,CASISAGGAKNIQYF,TGCGCCAGCATCTCAGCGGGGGGAGCCAAAAACATTCAGTACTTC
.,TRBV27,TRBJ1-2,TRBD1,CASSLQGAGYGYTF,TGTGCCAGCAGTTTACAGGGGGCGGGCTATGGCTACACCTTC
.,TRBV5-1,TRBJ2-3,TRBD2,CASSLSGAGTDTQYF,TGCGCCAGCAGCTTAAGCGGGGCTGGCACAGATACGCAGTATTTT
.,TRBV2,TRBJ1-4,TRBD1,CASSEAGDSNEKLFF,TGTGCCAGCAGTGAAGCGGGGGACAGTAATGAAAAACTGTTTTTT
.,TRBV4-1,TRBJ2-7,.,CASSLRPAGSLYEQYF,TGCGCCAGCAGCCTCAGGCCCGCAGGAAGCCTCTACGAGCAGTACTTC
.,TRBV28,TRBJ1-5,TRBD1,CASSLIQGAVQPQHF,TGTGCCAGCAGTTTGATCCAGGGGGCTGTTCAGCCCCAGCATTTT
.,TRBV27,TRBJ1-1,TRBD1,CASSQGTGANTEAFF,TGTGCCAGCAGTCAAGGGACAGGGGCGAACACTGAAGCTTTCTTT
.,TRBV2,TRBJ1-5,.,CASTRDAGGNQPQHF,TGTGCCAGCACTCGAGACGCCGGGGGTAATCAGCCCCAGCATTTT
.,TRBV11-2,TRBJ2-7,.,CASSFKGHNLYEQYF,TGTGCCAGCAGCTTTAAGGGACACAACTTATACGAGCAGTACTTC
.,TRBV6-6,TRBJ1-6,TRBD1,CASKDRGFSGSPLHF,TGTGCCAGCAAGGACAGGGGGTTCTCGGGTTCACCCCTCCACTTT
.,TRBV19,TRBJ1-5,.,CASSIGQGGNQPQHF,TGTGCCAGTAGTATTGGTCAGGGCGGCAATCAGCCCCAGCATTTT
.,TRBV9,TRBJ1-2,TRBD1,CASSVEGWTGYGYTF,TGTGCCAGCAGCGTAGAGGGGTGGACAGGTTATGGCTACACCTTC
.,TRBV4-1,TRBJ1-2,.,CASSLVRSIYGYTF,TGCGCCAGCAGCCTGGTCAGGTCGATCTATGGCTACACCTTC
.,TRBV27,TRBJ2-7,TRBD1,CASSVDRGHRSYEQYF,TGTGCCAGCAGTGTGGACAGGGGGCACCGCTCCTACGAGCAGTACTTC
once,TRBV19,TRBJ1-5,.,CASLGETPGHPSNQPQHF,TGTGCCAGTTTGGGGGAGACTCCGGGACACCCGAGCAATCAGCCCCAGCATTTT